This T cell receptor (beta chain) was found in a study of blood T cell repertoires in COVID-19. As for the study in general: Samples came from the United States, Italy and Spain, spanning acute and convalescent COVID-19. From T cells, B-cell-depleted T cells, or PBMCs came the material, which was cDNA or gDNA.

Original handling: Estimated nucleated cell counts came from reference gene primer amplification. The assay was immunoSEQ multiplex PCR, and TCRdb's table has in-frame clones only and misses some. V and J calls and clone size are given by that table; D and trimming were obtained from the DNA. The table has 300,000 to 400,000 clones, roughly nine tenths seen once; the top ten hold over 0.95%. The V and J ends lost 2 bases and 11 bases, in that order; junction bases with no gene match: 7. Germline CDR1 and CDR2: MDHEN and SYDVKM. This CDR3 is built from 13 residues. The study recruited people aged roughly 18 to 100 years across around 24 US areas.

This rearrangement joins TRBV28 to TRBJ1-1; 8 nucleotides match TRBD1. Sequencing was performed on PBMCs or T cells enriched from blood (not recorded which). The clonotype was recovered from a man between 18 and 35 years old who had recovered from COVID-19. CDR3 DNA: TGTGCCAGCAGTTTACCCGACAGGGGAATCGCTTTCTTT. It is translated as CASSLPDRGIAFF.